What follows are 17 T cell receptor beta chains derived from one specimen sequenced in a study of blood T cell repertoires in COVID-19. TCRdb keeps only in-frame clones here, not all; method: immunoSEQ multiplex PCR. Here the sample spans roughly 250,000 clones, around 85% being singletons. The sequencing input was peripheral blood. The receptors derive from a human donor with COVID-19, enrolled during active disease. The donor label of this sample is uncertain.

J is TRBJ2-2 and V is TRBV5-1; perhaps TRBD2 as D (5 bases). This CDR3 region has 14 residues. The germline V gene has CDR1 SGHRS and CDR2 YFSETQ. Between the trimmed V and J ends, which lost 7 bases and 0 bases, there was a span of 10 bases. This CDR3 reads CASGSEANTGELFF. In DNA, the CDR3 is TGCGCCAGCGGTAGCGAGGCGAACACCGGGGAGCTGTTTTTT.

The V gene is TRBV11-1, the J gene TRBJ2-1, with D possibly matching TRBD1 (5 bases). The germline V gene has CDR1 SGHAT and CDR2 FQDESV (reference sequence). The CDR3 spans 13 residues. Trimming removed 5 bases from V and 3 bases from J, with 8 bases in between. The CDR3 loop reads CASSPGHYNEQFF. The DNA of the CDR3 is TGTGCCAGCAGCCCTGGACACTACAATGAGCAGTTCTTC.

The rearrangement joins TRBV19 to TRBJ1-2; 7 bases are a match to TRBD1. CDR1 and CDR2 from the germline V gene are LNHDA and SQIVND (reference sequence). Trimming cost V 4 bases and J 5 bases; bases outside gene matches: 4. There are 13 residues in the CDR3. CDR3 bases: TGTGCCAGTAGTACCGGACAGGTTTATGGCTACACCTTC. Protein sequence: CASSTGQVYGYTF.

The genes are TRBV19 and TRBJ1-1, with TRBD1 as a possible D gene (5 bases). Germline values: CDR1 LNHDA, CDR2 SQIVND (reference sequence). The CDR3 is made up of 14 amino acids. The V end was cut by 4 bases, the J end by 5 bases, with 14 bases between. The CDR3 DNA sequence: TGTGCCAGTAGTACCGGGGGAGGAATAACTGAAGCTTTCTTT. It codes for CASSTGGGITEAFF.

The rearrangement links TRBV19 to TRBJ2-7, with 7 nucleotides matching TRBD1. The CDR3 spans 14 residues. Germline V gene data show CDR1 as LNHDA and CDR2 as SQIVND (reference sequence). V shed 7 bases, J shed 5 bases, and the junction held 11 bases outside the gene matches. The CDR3 region is CASTPRQGSNEQYF. The CDR3 region has the DNA TGTGCCAGTACTCCCAGACAGGGTAGTAACGAGCAGTACTTC.

This chain uses TRBV7-9 with TRBJ2-7; D is undetermined. The CDR3 spans 11 residues. The germline V and J ends were trimmed by 4 bases and 4 bases, with 5 bases remaining between them. Germline CDR1 is SEHNR and CDR2 is FQNEAQ (reference sequence). The CDR3: CASSYQYEQYF. The CDR3 nucleotides read TGTGCCAGCAGCTATCAATACGAGCAGTACTTC.

The CDR3 DNA reads as TGTGCCAGCAGTGACAGGGGGCTATGGGGCTACACCTTC. As protein: CASSDRGLWGYTF. This rearrangement joins TRBV6-1 to TRBJ1-2; TRBD1 agrees at 8 bases. CDR1 and CDR2 from the germline V gene are MNHNS and SASEGT. The CDR3 loop spans 13 amino acids. Trimming cost V 3 bases and J 8 bases; bases outside gene matches: 5.

This clone was counted only a few times. V gene TRBV6-5 combines with J gene TRBJ2-2; D is perhaps TRBD1 (5 bases). V lost 10 bases and J lost 3, with 15 bases in between. Germline CDR1 and CDR2: MNHEY and SVGAGI. This CDR3 comprises 14 residues. The CDR3 region is CATRLVQDTGELFF. The CDR3 nucleotides read TGTGCCACTCGGCTAGTACAGGACACCGGGGAGCTGTTTTTT.

The gene calls are TRBV20-1 and TRBJ2-1; a possible D gene is TRBD2 (6 bases). The germline V gene has CDR1 DFQATT and CDR2 SNEGSKA (reference sequence). Trimming left V 3 bases short and J 4 bases short, with 13 bases between. The CDR3 sequence is 14 residues long. The CDR3: CSASSGVGYNEQFF. The CDR3, as DNA: TGCAGTGCTAGTTCGGGAGTTGGTTACAATGAGCAGTTCTTC.

This chain connects TRBV7-9 to TRBJ2-3; 8 nucleotides line up with TRBD2. V shed 7 bases and J 0 bases; nucleotides not matched to a gene: 9. Per germline, CDR1 SEHNR and CDR2 FQNEAQ (reference sequence). The CDR3 has 16 residues. CDR3 residues: CASIRGAGGSTDTQYF. The CDR3 nucleotides read TGTGCCAGCATCCGCGGGGCGGGAGGTAGCACAGATACGCAGTATTTT.

There are a few counts of this clone. This chain links TRBV5-1 with TRBJ2-7; 11 bases are a match to TRBD1. This CDR3 contains 16 residues. V shed 4 bases, J shed 4 bases, and the junction held 10 bases outside the gene matches. CDR1 and CDR2 (germline): SGHRS, YFSETQ. The CDR3 reads CASSKTSGTGGYEQYF. CDR3 DNA sequence: TGCGCCAGCAGCAAAACTTCCGGGACAGGGGGGTACGAGCAGTACTTC.

V usage is TRBV7-2 and J usage is TRBJ2-7; D possibly corresponds to TRBD2 (5 bases). The germline V gene has CDR1 SGHTA and CDR2 FQGNSA. Trimming left V 5 bases short and J 3 bases short, with 17 bases between. This CDR3 comprises 15 residues. CDR3 DNA: TGTGCCAGCAGCGGCGGAGGAGCGGCGCTCTACGAGCAGTACTTC. This codes for CASSGGGAALYEQYF.

The CDR3 DNA reads TGTGCCAGCGGATCCGGGACAGGGGGCTACACCTTC. It translates to CASGSGTGGYTF. The chain employs TRBV28 and TRBJ1-2; 9 nucleotides match TRBD1. This CDR3 has 12 residues. The V and J ends lost 8 bases and 8 bases, in that order; junction bases with no gene match: 6. Germline loops: CDR1 MDHEN, CDR2 SYDVKM.

The rearrangement links TRBV3-1 (or the pseudogene TRBV3-2) to TRBJ2-5; D is unresolved. Looked up from germline, CDR1 is LGHDT and CDR2 is YNNKEL (reference sequence). Deletions cut 1 base from V and 2 bases from J, with 11 bases between. The CDR3 totals 15 residues. The CDR3 sequence: CASSQVEFPQETQYF. The CDR3 DNA reads TGTGCCAGCAGCCAAGTTGAGTTTCCGCAAGAGACCCAGTACTTC.

The V call is TRBV3-1 (or the pseudogene TRBV3-2), the J call TRBJ2-7; perhaps TRBD2 as D (5 bases). Germline CDR1 and CDR2: LGHDT and YNNKEL (reference sequence). CDR3 length: 15 residues. Trimming removed 0 bases from V and 3 bases from J, with 12 bases in between. CDR3 loop: CASSQDRTVFYEQYF. The CDR3, as DNA: TGTGCCAGCAGCCAAGATAGGACTGTCTTCTACGAGCAGTACTTC.

V and J are TRBV25-1 and TRBJ2-7, with TRBD1 matching 8 bases. Germline V gene data show CDR1 as MGHDK and CDR2 as SYGVNS. Trimming at V came to 4 bases and at J to 3 bases, leaving 5 bases not matched to a gene. This CDR3 region has 14 residues. The CDR3 bases are TGTGCCAGCAGTGGGTGGACAGGGAACTACGAGCAGTACTTC. Encoded protein: CASSGWTGNYEQYF.

This sequence joins TRBV27 and TRBJ1-2, with TRBD1 as a possible D gene (6 bases). Germline lookup yields CDR1 MNHEY and CDR2 SMNVEV (reference sequence). This CDR3 has 15 residues. The V end lost 2 bases, the J end lost 2 bases, and 12 bases lay between the germline ends. The CDR3 sequence: CASSLQRGANYGYTF. The CDR3 DNA follows: TGTGCCAGCAGTTTACAGCGGGGGGCGAACTATGGCTACACCTTC.